One and the same sample provided the 5 T cell receptor beta chains below, sequenced in a study of T-cell reconstitution after alpha-beta-depleted transplantation in children (TCRdb year 2016). In the paper's terms, the treatment or condition label means: allogeneic hematopoietic cell transplantation with graft depleted of TCRalphabeta T cells and CD19 B cells. The library was generated by PCR. The sequencer was an Illumina HiSeq 2500. Molecular barcoding was employed in the preparation of TCR libraries, with unique molecular identifiers being used to normalize TCRbeta repertoire quantification. TCRdb trimmed the raw reads at Q25, called clones with MiXCR and kept productive beta chains. All rows with the same CDR3 protein become a single entry with the most common DNA and genes. The sample profile shows some 220,000 distinct CDR3 sequences; about a tenth of them were found once. Roughly 30% of the sample is held by the ten biggest clonotypes.

This specimen consisted of PBMCs, obtained before TCRalphabeta/CD19-depleted stem cell transplant. Receptors originate from a child younger than two with acute myeloid leukemia, due to receive a stem cell transplant.

In this sample, this clonotype turned up a few times. CDR3 DNA sequence: TGTGCCAGCAGCCCCCTTGGCGGGGGCTACAATGAGCAGTTCTTC. It codes for CASSPLGGGYNEQFF. This rearrangement joins TRBV7-3 to TRBJ2-1; 7 bases are shared with TRBD2. Germline assignment: CDR1 SGHTA and CDR2 FQGTGA. CDR3 length: 15 amino acids. Trimming took 5 bases from V and 3 from J; bases not matched to a gene: 7.

This clonotype was seen at least ten times. The V gene is TRBV29-1, the J gene TRBJ2-3; TRBD2 matches at 10 bases. The V gene end was trimmed by 7 bases and the J gene end by 6 bases; junction bases not matched to a gene: 13. The CDR3 extends over 15 amino acids. The germline gives CDR1 SQVTM, CDR2 ANQGSEA. CDR3 amino acids: CSALKALAGDDTQYF. DNA of the CDR3: TGCAGCGCTCTCAAAGCCCTAGCGGGAGATGATACGCAGTATTTT.

This clonotype was seen many times. The rearrangement uses TRBV15 and TRBJ2-7, with D possibly TRBD2 on 6 matching bases. The CDR3 is 16 amino acids. Per the germline V gene, CDR1 is LNHNV and CDR2 is YYDKDF (reference sequence). The V end lost 1 base, the J end lost 5 bases, and 18 bases lay between the germline ends. The CDR3 is CATSRGPLRGYDEQYF. The CDR3 DNA sequence: TGTGCCACCAGCAGAGGACCCCTCCGGGGGTATGACGAGCAGTACTTC.

J is TRBJ1-4 and V is TRBV3-1, with D tentatively TRBD1 (6 bases). V shed 0 bases and J shed 7 bases, with 21 bases lying between them. CDR1 and CDR2 (germline): LGHDT, YNNKEL (reference sequence). This CDR3 comprises 18 residues. The DNA for the CDR3 is TGTGCCAGCAGCCAAGATAACAGGGCCCCTCCTTGGGGTGAAAAACTGTTTTTT. It encodes CASSQDNRAPPWGEKLFF.

This clonotype was seen repeatedly, ten times or more. The V gene is TRBV28, the J gene TRBJ2-2; D perhaps matches TRBD1 (5 bases). V lost 6 bases and J lost 6, with 17 bases in between. The CDR3 runs 15 residues. Per the germline V gene, CDR1 is MDHEN and CDR2 is SYDVKM. The CDR3 region is CASRIGAGPSGELFF. DNA for the CDR3: TGTGCCAGCAGGATCGGCGCAGGGCCGTCCGGGGAGCTGTTTTTT.